This entry features one T cell receptor beta chain sequence. Researchers ran the PCR with 60 Vbeta and 13 Jbeta primers. The data were produced by immunoSEQ multiplex PCR, yet TCRdb's version contains in-frame clones alone and is incomplete. This table lists over 100,000 clones. These data belong to a study of cytomegalovirus exposure and HLA in healthy donors. The CDR3 loop spans 14 amino acids. Per the germline V gene, CDR1 is MDHEN and CDR2 is SYDVKM. Losses at the gene ends were 3 bases for V and 4 bases for J; bases not matched to a gene: 5. The gene calls are TRBV28 and TRBJ1-2; 7 bases match TRBD1. The clonotype was recovered from a man aged 40-49 years in good health and CMV-seropositive. Sequences were obtained from PBMCs. CDR3 nucleotides: TGTGCCAGCAGTTTGGACAGGAACCCCTATGGCTACACCTTC. Translation: CASSLDRNPYGYTF.